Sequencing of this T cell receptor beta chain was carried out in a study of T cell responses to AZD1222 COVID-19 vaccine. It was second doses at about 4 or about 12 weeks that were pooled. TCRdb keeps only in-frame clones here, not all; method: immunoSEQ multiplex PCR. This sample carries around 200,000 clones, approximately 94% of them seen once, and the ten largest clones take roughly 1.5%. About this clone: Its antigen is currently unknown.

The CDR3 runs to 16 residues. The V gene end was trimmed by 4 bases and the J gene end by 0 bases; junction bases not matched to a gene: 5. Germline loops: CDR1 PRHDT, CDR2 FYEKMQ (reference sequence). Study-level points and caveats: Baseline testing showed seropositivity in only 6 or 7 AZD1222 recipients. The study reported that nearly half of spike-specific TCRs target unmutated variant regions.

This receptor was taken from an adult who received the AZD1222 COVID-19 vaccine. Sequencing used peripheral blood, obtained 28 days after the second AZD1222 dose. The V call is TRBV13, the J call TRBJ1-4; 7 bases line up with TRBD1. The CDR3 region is CASSSWDRATNEKLFF. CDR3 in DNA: TGTGCCAGCAGCTCGTGGGACAGAGCAACTAATGAAAAACTGTTTTTT.